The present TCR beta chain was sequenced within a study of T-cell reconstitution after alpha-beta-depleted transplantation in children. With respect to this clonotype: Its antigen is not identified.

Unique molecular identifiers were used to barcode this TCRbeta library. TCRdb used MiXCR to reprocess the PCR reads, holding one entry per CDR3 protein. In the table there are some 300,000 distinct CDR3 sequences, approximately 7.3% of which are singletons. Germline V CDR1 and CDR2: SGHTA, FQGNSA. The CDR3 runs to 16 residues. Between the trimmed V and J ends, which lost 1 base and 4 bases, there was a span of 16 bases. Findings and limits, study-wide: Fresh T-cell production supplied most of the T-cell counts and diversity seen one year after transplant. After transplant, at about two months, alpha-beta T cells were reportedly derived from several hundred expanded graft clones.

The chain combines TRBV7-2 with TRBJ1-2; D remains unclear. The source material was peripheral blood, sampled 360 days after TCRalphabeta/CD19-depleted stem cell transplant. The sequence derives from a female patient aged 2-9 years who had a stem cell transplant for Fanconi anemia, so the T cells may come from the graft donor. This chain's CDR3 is CASSLERTPAPYGYTF. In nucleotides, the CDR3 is TGTGCCAGCAGCTTAGAGCGGACCCCGGCGCCCTATGGCTACACCTTC.